This T cell receptor (beta chain) was profiled in a study of tumor-infiltrating lymphocytes in primary liver carcinoma. General study points: Compared with tumor region pairs, tumor-adjacent and tumor-blood pairs overlapped less.

Co-extracting RNA and DNA was done with about 17-31 mg of unsorted bulk tissue as input. By surgical resection, the patients were treated for their primary liver carcinoma. Sampling of each tumor involved five separate regions. Worth noting for this clonotype: No antigen is known for it.

Making TCR beta cDNA involved around 500 ng total RNA and a constant-region primer. TCR beta libraries came from three nested multiplex PCR rounds using slightly modified ARM-PCR. Forward primers for TRBV1-TRBV30 and a C-beta reverse primer served the first two PCR rounds, at about 11 cycles each. TCRdb fed the multiplex PCR reads into MiXCR, producing one record per CDR3 protein. The sample lists tens of thousands of distinct CDR3 sequences, 72% occurring once. The CDR3 loop spans 13 amino acids. J lost 9 bases, V lost 7 bases, and 10 bases had no gene match. Per germline, CDR1 SEHNR and CDR2 FQNEAQ (reference sequence).

The TCR originated in a middle-aged man with primary liver carcinoma and hepatitis B virus infection. The sequenced material came from liver tumor tissue from sampling region 1. Subset denoted: tumor region T1, superior pole. The gene calls are TRBV7-9 and TRBJ2-7; 9 bases map to TRBD2. The CDR3 bases are TGTGCCAGCACCGTGGGGACTAGCTCAGGGCAGTACTTC. This codes for CASTVGTSSGQYF.